The 29 T cell receptor beta chains given below trace back to one sample, sequenced in a study of blood T cells in healthy people across ages. Then a second PCR, running roughly 7 to 11 cycles, was carried out with a sample-barcoded 5' primer and a J-beta primer mix. TCRdb called the 5' RACE reads again in MiXCR, with one record for every CDR3 protein. The profile covers about 1.8 million distinct CDR3 sequences, with around half appearing a single time and 2.1% taken by the ten largest. The sample comprised blood. All receptors derive from a woman between 40 and 55 years old in good health.

This clonotype was observed once. CDR3 loop: CAISDPGLAGGKTDTQYF. In nucleotides, the CDR3 is TGTGCCATCAGTGACCCCGGACTAGCGGGGGGAAAGACAGATACGCAGTATTTT. V is TRBV10-3 and J is TRBJ2-3; TRBD2 matches 14 bases. V lost 3 bases, J lost 3 bases, and 8 bases stayed unmatched. Germline V lookup: CDR1 ENHRY, CDR2 SYGVKD. The CDR3 consists of 18 residues.

The chain has TRBV4-3 and TRBJ2-5, with TRBD1 matching 9 bases. Germline V gene data show CDR1 as LGHNA and CDR2 as YSLEER. The CDR3 spans 15 residues. The J segment lost 11 bases and the V segment lost 6 bases, leaving 16 bases of the junction unmatched. CDR3 bases: TGCGCCAGCAGGAACAGGGGGCCCGGGTCCAATGAGCAGTACTTC. This gives the protein CASRNRGPGSNEQYF.

The rearrangement links TRBV28 to TRBJ2-5, with D perhaps TRBD2 (5 bases). Germline V gene data show CDR1 as MDHEN and CDR2 as SYDVKM. The CDR3 has 10 amino acids. The germline V and J ends were trimmed by 8 bases and 6 bases, with 7 bases remaining between them. The CDR3 nucleotides are TGTGCCAGCCGAGGGCAGACCCAGTACTTC. Protein: CASRGQTQYF.

This rearrangement joins TRBV7-2 to TRBJ2-5; D might be TRBD2 (5 bases). This CDR3 contains 12 residues. Germline V CDR1 and CDR2: SGHTA, FQGNSA. The V end lost 3 bases, the J end lost 11 bases, and 13 bases lay between the germline ends. CDR3 sequence (DNA): TGTGCCAGCAGCTTGGGTCATTGGGAGCAGTACTTC. Its translation: CASSLGHWEQYF.

The genes are TRBV10-3 and TRBJ2-1, with 9 bases fitting TRBD1. The trim removed 10 bases at V and 9 bases at J, leaving 13 bases unmatched. From germline, CDR1 is ENHRY and CDR2 SYGVKD. This CDR3 contains 14 residues. This CDR3 is CATWAGQGPSEQFF. CDR3 in DNA: TGTGCCACCTGGGCGGGACAGGGACCGAGTGAGCAGTTCTTC.

The gene calls are TRBV4-2 and TRBJ2-4; D remains unclear. The CDR3 runs 14 residues. Trimming cost V 2 bases and J 8 bases, with 13 bases left between them. Germline loops: CDR1 LGHNA, CDR2 YNFKEQ. This CDR3 reads CASSQYASGDIQYF. In nucleotides, the CDR3 is TGTGCCAGCAGCCAATATGCAAGTGGTGACATTCAGTACTTC.

The V gene is TRBV4-3, the J gene TRBJ1-1, with 7 nucleotides matching TRBD1. This CDR3 has 14 amino acids. V trimming: 5 bases; J trimming: 4 bases; junction bases outside the gene matches: 7. Looked up from germline, CDR1 is LGHNA and CDR2 is YSLEER. The chain's CDR3 is CASSRTGVATEAFF. As DNA, the CDR3 is TGCGCCAGCAGCAGAACAGGGGTGGCCACTGAAGCTTTCTTT.

This sequence joins TRBV20-1 and TRBJ2-3; D not resolved. The CDR3 consists of 13 residues. Trimming cost V 1 base and J 6 bases, with 11 bases left between them. Germline CDR1 DFQATT, CDR2 SNEGSKA (reference sequence). The CDR3: CSARVPPLDTQYF. DNA of the CDR3: TGCAGTGCTAGAGTCCCCCCCCTGGATACGCAGTATTTT.

CDR3 residues: CSATRGSGGQGTQYF. The CDR3 coding sequence is TGCAGTGCCACCAGGGGTAGCGGGGGCCAGGGGACGCAGTATTTT. The chain carries TRBV20-1 and TRBJ2-3; 9 bases match TRBD2. This CDR3 comprises 15 residues. V was clipped by 6 bases and J by 9 bases; unmatched bases: 16. Germline lookup yields CDR1 DFQATT and CDR2 SNEGSKA (reference sequence).

The chain links TRBV20-1 to TRBJ2-1, with D unclear. The CDR3 loop spans 15 amino acids. From germline, CDR1 is DFQATT and CDR2 SNEGSKA (reference sequence). V was trimmed by 8 bases and J by 5 bases, leaving 22 bases between them. CDR3 protein: CSLEGSGGPNNEQFF. The CDR3 nucleotides are TGCAGTCTAGAAGGGTCGGGCGGACCTAACAATGAGCAGTTCTTC.

V usage is TRBV7-2 and J usage is TRBJ2-3, with D possibly TRBD1 on 5 matching bases. V was cut by 5 bases and J by 0 bases, with 12 bases left in between. CDR1 and CDR2 from the germline V gene are SGHTA and FQGNSA. The CDR3 has 15 residues. The CDR3 DNA follows: TGTGCCAGCAGCCAAGACAGAGATAGCACAGATACGCAGTATTTT. Translating gives CASSQDRDSTDTQYF.

The V call is TRBV4-3, the J call TRBJ1-5; D gene ambiguous. The CDR3 runs 14 residues. Trimming cost V 7 bases and J 2 bases, with 12 bases left between them. Per germline, CDR1 LGHNA and CDR2 YSLEER. The CDR3 reads CASKFGRCNQPQHF. CDR3 nucleotide sequence: TGCGCCAGCAAATTCGGACGGTGCAATCAGCCCCAGCATTTT.

The chain carries TRBV27 and TRBJ2-6; no clear D gene. There are 18 residues in the CDR3. V was pared by 4 bases and J by 1 base, with 17 bases between. From germline, CDR1 is MNHEY and CDR2 SMNVEV (reference sequence). Written as DNA, the CDR3 is TGTGCCAGCAGTTACTGGAAGGGAATCGAGTCTGGGGCCAACGTCCTGACTTTC. Protein product: CASSYWKGIESGANVLTF.

Concerning this clonotype: The CDR3 ends on some other residue instead of the conserved phenylalanine or tryptophan, so this is likely a read error. The chain has TRBV28 and TRBJ2-5; D is perhaps TRBD2 (6 bases). With the DNA end fitting TRBJ2-7 better, the J assignment may be wrong. The CDR3 is 15 amino acids. Germline values: CDR1 MDHEN, CDR2 SYDVKM. The CDR3 sequence: CASSLSEEGPYEQYL. In DNA, the CDR3 is TGTGCCAGCAGTTTAAGTGAGGAGGGTCCCTACGAGCAGTACTTA.

The chain employs TRBV28 and TRBJ1-1; unclear D gene. Trimming stripped 7 bases from V and 0 bases from J, with 6 bases between. The germline gives CDR1 MDHEN, CDR2 SYDVKM. This CDR3 contains 12 residues. The CDR3 region is CASTRVNTEAFF. The CDR3 coding sequence is TGTGCCAGCACGAGGGTGAACACTGAAGCTTTCTTT.

The gene calls are TRBV3-1 and TRBJ1-2; 7 nucleotides match TRBD1. Germline V CDR1 and CDR2: LGHDT, YNNKEL (reference sequence). The CDR3 sequence is 14 residues long. V lost 4 bases, J lost 8 bases, and 10 bases stayed unmatched. CDR3 nucleotides: TGTGCCAGCAGCCTCGACAGGGCTCCGCGCGGCTACACCTTC. This encodes CASSLDRAPRGYTF.

The V and J genes are TRBV5-1 and TRBJ2-5; D gene uncertain. The V end was cut by 0 bases, the J end by 6 bases, with 12 bases between. CDR1 is SGHRS and CDR2 is YFSETQ in the germline V gene. This CDR3 has 14 amino acids. CDR3 sequence (DNA): TGCGCCAGCAGCTTGGATTCAGTTGGGCAGACCCAGTACTTC. Its protein is CASSLDSVGQTQYF.

The genes are TRBV12-3 or TRBV12-4 and TRBJ1-4; TRBD1 aligns across 7 bases. This CDR3 is built from 16 residues. V lost 6 bases, J lost 1 base, and 8 bases stayed unmatched. In DNA form, the CDR3 reads TGTGCCAGCAGAATGGGACAGCGAGTAACTAATGAAAAACTGTTTTTT. Translation gives CASRMGQRVTNEKLFF.

This clonotype was counted only a few times. V and J are TRBV6-2 or TRBV6-3 and TRBJ2-5; 7 bases map to TRBD1. The DNA end favors TRBJ2-7, so the J call may be wrong. Germline V CDR1 and CDR2: MNHEY, SVGEGT. CDR3 size: 14 residues. The CDR3 spells CASSHRGMLDEQYF. In nucleotides, the CDR3 is TGTGCCAGCAGCCACAGGGGTATGTTAGACGAGCAGTACTTC.

V gene TRBV3-1 combines with J gene TRBJ2-1, with D uncertain. In germline, CDR1 is LGHDT, CDR2 YNNKEL (reference sequence). V was cut by 0 bases and J by 2 bases, with 8 bases left in between. This CDR3 is built from 15 residues. The CDR3 loop is CASSQDQPPYNEQFF. The CDR3 DNA follows: TGTGCCAGCAGCCAAGATCAGCCACCCTACAATGAGCAGTTCTTC.

This clonotype has only a few counts. This chain joins TRBV20-1 and TRBJ2-4; unclear D gene. Trimming pared 1 base from V and 6 bases from J, leaving 13 bases between. The germline CDR1 and CDR2 sequences are DFQATT and SNEGSKA (reference sequence). The CDR3 runs 14 residues. For the CDR3, the DNA is TGCAGTGCTAGAGTTAGTGGGCCAAGAAACATTCAGTACTTC. Its translation is CSARVSGPRNIQYF.

The chain combines TRBV24-1 with TRBJ2-3; TRBD1 matches at 8 bases. The CDR3 sequence is 14 residues long. J gave up 3 bases and V 7 bases, and 5 bases lay outside the gene matches. Germline V gene data show CDR1 as KGHDR and CDR2 as SFDVKD. This CDR3 reads CATRSGQGTDTQYF. CDR3 DNA sequence: TGTGCCACCAGAAGTGGACAGGGTACAGATACGCAGTATTTT.

The CDR3 bases are TGCAGCGTACCTTATCCATCCCCGAATACGCAGTATTTT. It is translated as CSVPYPSPNTQYF. The rearrangement links TRBV29-1 to TRBJ2-3; D not certain. Trimming pared 6 bases from V and 7 bases from J, leaving 17 bases between. Germline V lookup: CDR1 SQVTM, CDR2 ANQGSEA. The CDR3 totals 13 residues.

The rearrangement links TRBV28 to TRBJ2-1, with D possibly matching TRBD1 (6 bases). Germline values: CDR1 MDHEN, CDR2 SYDVKM. The CDR3 is 14 amino acids. Between the trimmed V and J ends, which lost 10 bases and 6 bases, there was a span of 19 bases. The CDR3 coding sequence is TGTGCCACCACCGGGACAAACGGGGTCAATGAGCAGTTCTTC. It codes for CATTGTNGVNEQFF.

This clonotype was seen at least ten times. The chain uses TRBV4-3 and TRBJ2-1, with D possibly matching TRBD2 (7 bases). The CDR3 contains 15 residues. Looked up from germline, CDR1 is LGHNA and CDR2 is YSLEER. The V and J ends lost 0 bases and 8 bases respectively, with 14 bases between them. DNA for the CDR3: TGCGCCAGCAGCCAAGATTGGGGGGGGGCCGATGAGCAGTTCTTC. It is translated as CASSQDWGGADEQFF.

This clonotype was found a few times. The chain links TRBV7-9 to TRBJ2-7, with 9 nucleotides matching TRBD2. The ends lost 5 bases at V and 3 bases at J; junction bases unmatched: 14. Germline V gene lookup returns CDR1 SEHNR and CDR2 FQNEAQ (reference sequence). The CDR3 runs to 17 residues. CDR3 sequence (DNA): TGTGCCAGCAGCCCATCCGAGATAGGACTAGCGCTCTACGAGCAGTACTTC. Translating it yields CASSPSEIGLALYEQYF.

This clonotype occurred a few times. This sequence joins TRBV24-1 and TRBJ2-6; perhaps TRBD1 as D (6 bases). Germline V gives CDR1 KGHDR, CDR2 SFDVKD. The CDR3 consists of 18 residues. V was cut by 5 bases and J by 0 bases, with 16 bases left in between. The CDR3 here is CATSAPPGHSSGANVLTF. DNA for the CDR3: TGTGCCACCAGTGCCCCCCCGGGACACAGCTCTGGGGCCAACGTCCTGACTTTC.

This clonotype has a count of ten or more. This sequence joins TRBV11-2 and TRBJ2-3; the D is unclear. Germline V gene data show CDR1 as SGHAT and CDR2 as FQNNGV. The CDR3 has 15 amino acids. Trimming pared 4 bases from V and 2 bases from J, leaving 13 bases between. The CDR3 coding sequence is TGTGCCAGCAGCTCCTCGTCCCGGCCCACAGATACGCAGTATTTT. This translates into CASSSSSRPTDTQYF. Full variable domain (missing parts from reference TRBV11-2 and TRBJ2-3): EAGVAQSPRYKIIEKRQSVAFWCNPISGHATLYWYQQILGQGPKLLIQFQNNGVVDDSQLPKDRFSAERLKGVDSTLKIQPAKLEDSAVYLCASSSSSRPTDTQYFGPGTRLTVL.

This CDR3 reads CSAAGLVDYNEQYF. The CDR3 region has the DNA TGCAGCGCTGCGGGACTCGTGGACTACAATGAGCAGTACTTC. This sequence joins TRBV29-1 and TRBJ2-7, with D perhaps TRBD2 (6 bases). CDR1 and CDR2 (germline): SQVTM, ANQGSEA. CDR3 size: 14 residues. The V and J ends lost 7 bases and 7 bases respectively, with 23 bases between them.